A single sample is the source of the 18 T cell receptor beta chains below, sequenced in a study of blood T cell repertoires in COVID-19. This table comes from immunoSEQ multiplex PCR, and its TCRdb copy is limited to in-frame clones, with some not included. The table shows approximately 140,000 clones, with around 84% occurring only once. Sequencing was performed on peripheral blood. Receptor source: a man in his 70s with acute or convalescent COVID-19.

Points on this clone: Other DNA sequences in this specimen translate into the identical CDR3. J is TRBJ2-1 and V is TRBV24-1, with D unresolved. There are 12 residues in the CDR3. Deletions cut 4 bases from V and 5 bases from J, with 5 bases between. The V gene's germline CDR1 is KGHDR and CDR2 SFDVKD. DNA for the CDR3: TGTGCCACCAGTGACCCTAACAATGAGCAGTTCTTC. Translated: CATSDPNNEQFF.

The genes are TRBV19 and TRBJ1-2; 8 bases align to TRBD1. The germline CDR1 and CDR2 sequences are LNHDA and SQIVND (reference sequence). CDR3 length equals 14 residues. Trimming at V came to 4 bases and at J to 1 base, leaving 2 bases not matched to a gene. The chain's CDR3 is CASSSDRGNYGYTF. In DNA, the CDR3 is TGTGCCAGTAGTAGCGACAGGGGTAACTATGGCTACACCTTC.

CDR3 nucleotide sequence: TGTGCCAGCAGCGATTCAGGGGGCGATACAGATACGCAGTATTTT. This translates into CASSDSGGDTDTQYF. J is TRBJ2-3 and V is TRBV9; 8 positions agree with TRBD1. The trim removed 3 bases at V and 3 bases at J, leaving 6 bases unmatched. Germline V gene sequence: CDR1 SGDLS, CDR2 YYNGEE. CDR3 length equals 15 residues. Full variable domain (outside the CDR3, taken from reference TRBV9 and TRBJ2-3): DSGVTQTPKHLITATGQRVTLRCSPRSGDLSVYWYQQSLDQGLQFLIQYYNGEERAKGNILERFSAQQFPDLHSELNLSSLELGDSALYFCASSDSGGDTDTQYFGPGTRLTVL.

The chain joins TRBV3-1 (or the pseudogene TRBV3-2) to TRBJ1-3, with TRBD1 matching over 8 bases. This CDR3 spans 16 amino acids. Germline-derived CDR1 and CDR2 are LGHDT and YNNKEL (reference sequence). V lost 2 bases and J lost 4; bases outside the gene matches: 7. CDR3 protein: CASSQNLDRAGNTIYF. CDR3 bases: TGTGCCAGCAGCCAAAACCTGGACAGGGCAGGAAACACCATATATTTT.

CDR3 DNA: TGTGCCAGCTCACCACCTGGGACAGTAGACTACACCTTC. Amino acids: CASSPPGTVDYTF. The chain links TRBV18 to TRBJ1-2; 7 positions agree with TRBD1. Germline-derived CDR1 and CDR2 are KGHSH and LQKENI. The ends lost 0 bases at V and 10 bases at J; junction bases unmatched: 5. CDR3 size: 13 residues.

The chain has TRBV6-5 and TRBJ1-6; D remains unclear. The CDR3 length is 14 residues. V was clipped by 8 bases and J by 0 bases, with 8 bases between them. Germline lookup yields CDR1 MNHEY and CDR2 SVGAGI. In nucleotides, the CDR3 is TGTGCCAGCGGGCCCAGCTCCTATAATTCACCCCTCCACTTT. Protein sequence: CASGPSSYNSPLHF.

The chain carries TRBV3-1 (or the pseudogene TRBV3-2) and TRBJ2-6; 11 bases line up with TRBD2. The CDR3 consists of 20 residues. Germline V lookup: CDR1 LGHDT, CDR2 YNNKEL (reference sequence). V lost 2 bases to trimming and J lost 2 bases; unmatched junction nucleotides: 11. The CDR3, as DNA: TGTGCCAGCAGCCAAATCGGAGGTAGCGGGGGGGAAACTGGGGCCAACGTCCTGACTTTC. Its protein product is CASSQIGGSGGETGANVLTF.

V is TRBV13 and J is TRBJ2-3; D is unclear. The V gene's germline CDR1 is PRHDT and CDR2 FYEKMQ (reference sequence). V was shortened by 5 bases and J by 0 bases, with 9 bases between the two germline ends. This CDR3 spans 14 amino acids. Here the CDR3 reads CASSPPTSTDTQYF. The CDR3 DNA reads TGTGCCAGCAGCCCCCCCACTAGCACAGATACGCAGTATTTT.

The chain carries TRBV5-1 and TRBJ2-1, with a weak D call TRBD1 (5 bases). Trimming removed 4 bases from V and 0 bases from J, with 11 bases in between. Germline-derived CDR1 and CDR2 are SGHRS and YFSETQ. This CDR3 is built from 15 residues. CDR3 region: CASSGADSSYNEQFF. The CDR3 nucleotides read TGCGCCAGCAGCGGAGCAGACAGCTCCTACAATGAGCAGTTCTTC.

Only one count was recorded for this clone. The J gene is TRBJ2-4, the V gene TRBV28; weak D call: TRBD2 (5 bases). The CDR3 is 14 amino acids. The V gene lost 6 bases and the J gene lost 10 bases, with 19 bases spanning the gap. Germline V lookup: CDR1 MDHEN, CDR2 SYDVKM. CDR3 in amino acids: CASSGGLGLNIQYF. The CDR3 nucleotides read TGTGCCAGCAGCGGCGGCCTAGGACTCAATATTCAGTACTTC.

V and J are TRBV20-1 and TRBJ2-3, with a weak D call TRBD2 (6 bases). V shed 3 bases and J shed 8 bases, with 21 bases lying between them. The CDR3 has 15 residues. CDR1 and CDR2 from the germline V gene are DFQATT and SNEGSKA (reference sequence). In nucleotides, the CDR3 is TGCAGTGCTAGTCTCTTTTTAGCGGCTGAGGTTACGCAGTATTTT. Translated, it gives CSASLFLAAEVTQYF.

This sequence joins TRBV10-1 and TRBJ2-2; D unclear. The germline CDR1 and CDR2 sequences are WNHNN and SYGVQD (reference sequence). V dropped 0 bases and J dropped 8 bases, with 7 bases sitting between them. The CDR3 sequence is 13 residues long. The CDR3 is CASSESVRGELFF. CDR3 bases: TGCGCCAGCAGTGAGTCGGTACGGGGGGAGCTGTTTTTT.

The CDR3 loop is CASSPLPEKLFF. The DNA for the CDR3 is TGTGCCAGTAGTCCCCTACCCGAAAAACTGTTTTTT. This chain links TRBV19 with TRBJ1-4; D not resolved. The CDR3 runs 12 residues. The germline CDR1 and CDR2 sequences are LNHDA and SQIVND (reference sequence). Trimming left V 5 bases short and J 8 bases short, with 9 bases between.

The chain links TRBV30 to TRBJ1-6; tentative D call: TRBD1 (6 bases). CDR3 length equals 14 residues. Trimming removed 2 bases from V and 8 bases from J, with 13 bases in between. Germline V gene sequence: CDR1 GTSNPN, CDR2 SVGIG (reference sequence). The CDR3, as DNA: TGTGCCTGGAGTACAGGGACTAGGCATTCACCCCTCCACTTT. Its translation is CAWSTGTRHSPLHF.

This clone came up many times. The chain combines TRBV2 with TRBJ2-5; a weak D match, TRBD1 (5 bases). From germline, CDR1 is SNHLY and CDR2 FYNNEI. The V end lost 7 bases, the J end lost 3 bases, and 18 bases lay between the germline ends. The CDR3 length is 15 residues. CDR3 sequence: CASKRGSVLKETQYF. For the CDR3, the DNA is TGTGCCAGCAAAAGGGGTTCGGTCTTAAAAGAGACCCAGTACTTC.

The chain combines TRBV6-5 with TRBJ2-7, with TRBD1 identical over 7 bases. The germline V gene has CDR1 MNHEY and CDR2 SVGAGI. This CDR3 has 13 residues. The V and J ends lost 6 bases and 5 bases, in that order; junction bases with no gene match: 7. DNA for the CDR3: TGTGCCAGCAGCCACCGACAGGGAAACGAGCAGTACTTC. Translating it yields CASSHRQGNEQYF.

V usage is TRBV7-2 and J usage is TRBJ2-2; 14 nucleotides agree with TRBD2. The CDR3 spans 16 residues. V shed 5 bases, J shed 6 bases, and the junction held 5 bases outside the gene matches. The germline gives CDR1 SGHTA, CDR2 FQGNSA. This CDR3 is CASSNPGLAGAGELFF. CDR3 DNA: TGTGCCAGCAGCAACCCGGGACTAGCGGGAGCCGGGGAGCTGTTTTTT. Variable domain in full (rest from reference TRBV7-2 and TRBJ2-2): GAGVSQSPSNKVTEKGKDVELRCDPISGHTALYWYRQSLGQGLEFLIYFQGNSAPDKSGLPSDRFSAERTGGSVSTLTIQRTQQEDSAVYLCASSNPGLAGAGELFFGEGSRLTVL.

The chain joins TRBV12-3 or TRBV12-4 to TRBJ1-1, with D perhaps TRBD1 (5 bases). V gave up 5 bases and J gave up 10 bases, with 11 bases separating them. The CDR3 totals 11 residues. Here the CDR3 reads CASSDWGTAFF. In DNA form, the CDR3 reads TGTGCCAGCAGTGACTGGGGCACAGCTTTCTTT.